What follows are 5 T cell receptor beta chains derived from one specimen sequenced in a study of blood T cell repertoires in COVID-19. TCRdb's table, derived via immunoSEQ multiplex PCR, lists solely in-frame clones and lacks some. The sample holds 150,000 to 200,000 clones, roughly 84% seen once. The sequenced sample was peripheral blood. These receptor sequences come from a person aged 70 to 79 with COVID-19, enrolled during active disease.

The V and J genes are TRBV15 and TRBJ1-1; 7 bases are shared with TRBD1. V lost 2 bases to trimming and J lost 1 base; unmatched junction nucleotides: 7. The CDR3 extends over 16 amino acids. Germline values: CDR1 LNHNV, CDR2 YYDKDF (reference sequence). The CDR3 loop is CATSRKGGKGNTEAFF. In DNA, the CDR3 is TGTGCCACCAGCAGAAAAGGGGGCAAGGGGAACACTGAAGCTTTCTTT.

The V call is TRBV12-3 or TRBV12-4, the J call TRBJ2-3; 9 nucleotides align to TRBD2. Trimming took 6 bases from V and 5 from J; bases not matched to a gene: 3. The CDR3 extends over 13 amino acids. This CDR3 is CASRRTSEDTQYF. CDR3 in DNA: TGTGCCAGCAGAAGGACTAGCGAAGATACGCAGTATTTT.

This chain links TRBV7-2 with TRBJ1-2; TRBD1 matches at 8 bases. The CDR3 contains 15 residues. After removal of 0 bases from V and 8 bases from J, the junction contained 8 bases not matched to a gene. Germline V gene data show CDR1 as SGHTA and CDR2 as FQGNSA. The CDR3 sequence: CASSLAQDRAGGYTF. For the CDR3, the DNA is TGTGCCAGCAGCTTAGCTCAGGACAGGGCCGGGGGCTACACCTTC.

The V gene is TRBV10-2, the J gene TRBJ1-4, with 8 positions matching TRBD1. J lost 10 bases, V lost 3 bases, and 16 bases had no gene match. Per the germline V gene, CDR1 is WSHSY and CDR2 is SAAADI. The CDR3 runs 17 residues. The DNA for the CDR3 is TGCGCCAGCAGTGAAACAGGGGGAGGTTCCCACAATCCAAAACTGTTTTTT. Amino acids: CASSETGGGSHNPKLFF.

J is TRBJ2-2 and V is TRBV7-2; no reliable D call. Looked up from germline, CDR1 is SGHTA and CDR2 is FQGNSA. Trimming took off 1 base at V and 8 bases at J, with 8 bases between the two ends. The CDR3 loop spans 13 amino acids. Written as DNA, the CDR3 is TGTGCCAGCAGCTTAGGTTTACGGGGGGAGCTGTTTTTT. It is translated as CASSLGLRGELFF. Complete variable domain (other parts from reference TRBV7-2 and TRBJ2-2): GAGVSQSPSNKVTEKGKDVELRCDPISGHTALYWYRQSLGQGLEFLIYFQGNSAPDKSGLPSDRFSAERTGGSVSTLTIQRTQQEDSAVYLCASSLGLRGELFFGEGSRLTVL.